This T cell receptor (beta chain) was captured in a study of beta chain features in type 1 diabetes. Study-wide background: Healthy donors resembled patients in age, gender and cell yields. Whole-study findings and limits: In all four CD4+ subsets, TCRB CDR3 length was significantly, moderately reduced in type 1 diabetes.

The CDR3 spans 12 residues. The study reverse transcribed the entire isolated RNA, so it sequenced expressed TCRB transcripts. Sequenced naive, central memory and regulatory T cell samples produced an average of about 3.9 million reads. Assay used: immunoSEQ multiplex PCR; TCRdb lists only in-frame clones, some missing. The data hold hundreds of thousands of clones, with about 15% observed a single time. Central memory, naive, regulatory and stem cell-like memory CD4+ cells were sorted by CD45RO/CCR7/CD25/CD127/CD95/CD27. For this clone: Its specificity is not known.

This TCR came from a man aged 30 to 39 in good health. The specimen was central memory CD4+ T cells from blood. The chain couples TRBV12-1 to TRBJ2-1; TRBD2, the D gene given by the table, was not confirmed from the DNA. TRBV12-1 corresponds to a pseudogene. CDR3 in DNA: TGTGCCAGCAGCCCGGCTAGCACTGAGCAGTTCTTC. Translated, it gives CASSPASTEQFF.